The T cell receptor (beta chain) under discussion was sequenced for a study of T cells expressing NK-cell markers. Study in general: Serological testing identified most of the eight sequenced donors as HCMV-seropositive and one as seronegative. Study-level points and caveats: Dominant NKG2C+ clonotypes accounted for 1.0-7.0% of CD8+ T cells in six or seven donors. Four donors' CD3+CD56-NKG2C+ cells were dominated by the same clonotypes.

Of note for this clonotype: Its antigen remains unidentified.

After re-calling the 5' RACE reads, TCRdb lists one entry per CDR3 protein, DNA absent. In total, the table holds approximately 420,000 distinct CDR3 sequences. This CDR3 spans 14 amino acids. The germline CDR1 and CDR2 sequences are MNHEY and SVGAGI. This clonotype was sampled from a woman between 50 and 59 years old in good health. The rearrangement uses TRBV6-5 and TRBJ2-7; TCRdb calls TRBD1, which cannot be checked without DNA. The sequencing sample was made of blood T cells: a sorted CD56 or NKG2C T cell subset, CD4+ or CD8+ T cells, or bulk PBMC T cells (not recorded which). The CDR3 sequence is CASSYQGAEYEQYF.